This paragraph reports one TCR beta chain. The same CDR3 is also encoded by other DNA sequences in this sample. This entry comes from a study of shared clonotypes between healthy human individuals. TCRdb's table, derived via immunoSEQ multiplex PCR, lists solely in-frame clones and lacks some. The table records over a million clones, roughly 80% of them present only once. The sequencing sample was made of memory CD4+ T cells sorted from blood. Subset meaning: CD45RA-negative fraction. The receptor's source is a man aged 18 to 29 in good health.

DNA for the CDR3: TGTGCCAGCAGTACTGTCTACAATGAGCAGTTCTTC. This sequence encodes CASSTVYNEQFF. This chain connects TRBV2 to TRBJ2-1, with D uncertain. This CDR3 comprises 12 residues. Trimming took 5 bases from V and 3 from J, leaving 5 bases between them. Germline-derived CDR1 and CDR2 are SNHLY and FYNNEI.